The 4 T cell receptor beta chains below were found in one sample sequenced in a study of T cells after yellow fever vaccination. TCRdb redid the calling of the 5' RACE reads with MiXCR, one entry per CDR3 protein. Found here are some 300,000 distinct CDR3 sequences, 8.7% of them singletons; the top ten hold 3% to 3.5%. The specimen comprised CD4+ T cells sorted from PBMCs, sampled 5 days after the yellow fever booster vaccination. The receptors here all came from a man younger than 35 who received the YFV17D yellow fever vaccine.

V is TRBV5-1 and J is TRBJ1-4; 8 bases align to TRBD1. Germline CDR1 and CDR2: SGHRS and YFSETQ. The length of the CDR3 is 16 residues. V was clipped by 4 bases and J by 7 bases; unmatched bases: 12. CDR3 in DNA: TGCGCCAGCAGCAGTCTGTCCGGGACAGGTCCTGAAAAACTGTTTTTT. This sequence encodes CASSSLSGTGPEKLFF. Full variable domain (remainder filled in from reference TRBV5-1 and TRBJ1-4): KAGVTQTPRYLIKTRGQQVTLSCSPISGHRSVSWYQQTPGQGLQFLFEYFSETQRNKGNFPGRFSGRQFSNSRSEMNVSTLELGDSALYLCASSSLSGTGPEKLFFGSGTQLSVL.

The chain is built from TRBV2 and TRBJ2-1; 14 bases fit TRBD2. Germline V CDR1 and CDR2: SNHLY, FYNNEI. This CDR3 has 17 amino acids. The junction had 5 bases not matched to a gene; V was cut back by 6 bases and J by 1 base. The DNA for the CDR3 is TGTGCCAGCAGGGGGACTAGCGGGGGCGCTTCCTACAATGAGCAGTTCTTC. Translating gives CASRGTSGGASYNEQFF.

This clonotype showed up just a few times. CDR3 nucleotides: TGTGCCAGCAGCTTAGGACAGGGGCTGGGCAATCAGCCCCAGCATTTT. As protein: CASSLGQGLGNQPQHF. The rearrangement joins TRBV7-8 to TRBJ1-5, with 8 bases lining up with TRBD1. Unmatched junction bases numbered 4, after V lost 1 base and J lost 2 bases. Looked up from germline, CDR1 is SGHVS and CDR2 is FQNEAQ. The CDR3 spans 16 residues. Combining the CDR3 with reference TRBV7-8 and TRBJ1-5 gives the whole variable domain GAGVSQSPRYKVAKRGQDVALRCDPISGHVSLFWYQQALGQGPEFLTYFQNEAQLDKSGLPSDRFFAERPEGSVSTLKIQRTQQEDSAVYLCASSLGQGLGNQPQHFGDGTRLSIL.

The chain employs TRBV6-6 and TRBJ2-1; a weak D match, TRBD1 (6 bases). Per germline, CDR1 MNHNY and CDR2 SVGAGI (reference sequence). Trimming took off 0 bases at V and 6 bases at J, with 12 bases between the two ends. CDR3 length: 15 amino acids. CDR3: CASSYSFRGSNEQFF. Written as DNA, the CDR3 is TGTGCCAGCAGTTACTCATTTAGGGGGAGCAATGAGCAGTTCTTC.